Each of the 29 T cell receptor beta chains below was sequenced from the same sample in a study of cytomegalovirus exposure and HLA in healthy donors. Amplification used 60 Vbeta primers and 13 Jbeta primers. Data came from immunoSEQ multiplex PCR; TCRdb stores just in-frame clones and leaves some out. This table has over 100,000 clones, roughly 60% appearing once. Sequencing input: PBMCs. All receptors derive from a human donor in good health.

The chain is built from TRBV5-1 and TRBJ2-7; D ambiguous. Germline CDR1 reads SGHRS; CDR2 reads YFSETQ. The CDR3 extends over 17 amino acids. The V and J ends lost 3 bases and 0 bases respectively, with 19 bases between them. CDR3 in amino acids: CASSSLDSSRNSYEQYF. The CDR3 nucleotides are TGCGCCAGCAGCTCCCTAGACTCCTCGAGGAACTCCTACGAGCAGTACTTC. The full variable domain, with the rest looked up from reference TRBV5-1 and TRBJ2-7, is KAGVTQTPRYLIKTRGQQVTLSCSPISGHRSVSWYQQTPGQGLQFLFEYFSETQRNKGNFPGRFSGRQFSNSRSEMNVSTLELGDSALYLCASSSLDSSRNSYEQYFGPGTRLTVT.

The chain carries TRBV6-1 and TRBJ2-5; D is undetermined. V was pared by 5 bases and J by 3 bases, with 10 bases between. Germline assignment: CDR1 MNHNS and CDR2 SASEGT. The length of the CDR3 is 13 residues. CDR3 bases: TGTGCCAGCAGTCTTATTTTTGAAGAGACCCAGTACTTC. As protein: CASSLIFEETQYF.

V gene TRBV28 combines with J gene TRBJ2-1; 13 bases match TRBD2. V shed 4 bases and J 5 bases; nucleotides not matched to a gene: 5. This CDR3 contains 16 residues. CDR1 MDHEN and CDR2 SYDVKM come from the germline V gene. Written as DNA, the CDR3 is TGTGCCAGCAGTTCGACTAGCGGGAGGACTAACAATGAGCAGTTCTTC. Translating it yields CASSSTSGRTNNEQFF.

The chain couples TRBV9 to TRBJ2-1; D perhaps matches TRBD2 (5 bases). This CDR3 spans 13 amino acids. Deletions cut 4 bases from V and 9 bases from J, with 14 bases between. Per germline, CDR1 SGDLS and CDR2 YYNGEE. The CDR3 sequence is CASSFREKSEQFF. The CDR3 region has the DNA TGTGCCAGCAGCTTCCGGGAAAAGAGTGAGCAGTTCTTC.

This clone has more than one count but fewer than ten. The CDR3 bases are TGTGCCACCAGCGCCGGGACAGGGGAAGGCGAAAAACTGTTTTTT. It codes for CATSAGTGEGEKLFF. This chain uses TRBV15 with TRBJ1-4, with TRBD1 identical over 10 bases. J lost 8 bases, V lost 5 bases, and 8 bases had no gene match. From germline, CDR1 is LNHNV and CDR2 YYDKDF (reference sequence). The CDR3 has 15 residues.

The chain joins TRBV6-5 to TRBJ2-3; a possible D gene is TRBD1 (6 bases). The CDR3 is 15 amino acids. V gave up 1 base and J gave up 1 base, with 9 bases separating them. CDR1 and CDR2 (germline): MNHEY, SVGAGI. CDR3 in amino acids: CASSYFGGGTDTQYF. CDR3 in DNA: TGTGCCAGCAGTTACTTTGGGGGCGGCACAGATACGCAGTATTTT.

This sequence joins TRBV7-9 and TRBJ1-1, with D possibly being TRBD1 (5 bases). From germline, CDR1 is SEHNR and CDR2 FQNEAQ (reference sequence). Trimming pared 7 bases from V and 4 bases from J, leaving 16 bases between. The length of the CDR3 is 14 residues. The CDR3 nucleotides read TGTGCCAGCACTACGATACGCGGGGGCACTGAAGCTTTCTTT. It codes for CASTTIRGGTEAFF. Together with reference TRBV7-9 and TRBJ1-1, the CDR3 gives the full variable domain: DTGVSQNPRHKITKRGQNVTFRCDPISEHNRLYWYRQTLGQGPEFLTYFQNEAQLEKSRLLSDRFSAERPKGSFSTLEIQRTEQGDSAMYLCASTTIRGGTEAFFGQGTRLTVV.

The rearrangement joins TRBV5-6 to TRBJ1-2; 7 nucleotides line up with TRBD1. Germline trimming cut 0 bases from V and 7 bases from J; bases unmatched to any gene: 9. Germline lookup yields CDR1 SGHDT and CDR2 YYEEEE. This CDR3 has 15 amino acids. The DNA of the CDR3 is TGTGCCAGCAGCTTGGTTGACAGGGAATTTGGTGGCTACACCTTC. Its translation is CASSLVDREFGGYTF.

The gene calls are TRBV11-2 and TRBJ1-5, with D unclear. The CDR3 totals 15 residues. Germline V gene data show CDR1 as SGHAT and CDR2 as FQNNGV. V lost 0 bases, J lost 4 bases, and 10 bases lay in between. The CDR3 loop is CASSLELAGNQPQHF. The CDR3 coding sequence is TGTGCCAGCAGCTTAGAATTAGCGGGTAATCAGCCCCAGCATTTT.

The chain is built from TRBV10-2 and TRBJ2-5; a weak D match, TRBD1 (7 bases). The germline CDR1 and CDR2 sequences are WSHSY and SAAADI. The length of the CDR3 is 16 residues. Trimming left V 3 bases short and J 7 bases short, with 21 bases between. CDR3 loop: CASSDPGGPVGRTQYF. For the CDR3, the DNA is TGCGCCAGCAGTGACCCAGGGGGGCCGGTAGGTAGGACCCAGTACTTC.

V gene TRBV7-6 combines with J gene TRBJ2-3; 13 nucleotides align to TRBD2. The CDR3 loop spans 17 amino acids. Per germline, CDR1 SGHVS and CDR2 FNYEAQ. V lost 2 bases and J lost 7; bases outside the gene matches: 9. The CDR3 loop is CASSLPSTSGRVNTQYF. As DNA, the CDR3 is TGTGCCAGCAGCTTACCCTCTACTAGCGGGAGGGTGAATACGCAGTATTTT.

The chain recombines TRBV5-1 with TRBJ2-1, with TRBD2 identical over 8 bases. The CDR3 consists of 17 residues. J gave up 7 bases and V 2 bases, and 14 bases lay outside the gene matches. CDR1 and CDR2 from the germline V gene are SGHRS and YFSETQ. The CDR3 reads CASSFRNYGTSLNEQFF. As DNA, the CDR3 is TGCGCCAGCAGCTTTCGGAACTACGGGACTAGTCTAAATGAGCAGTTCTTC.

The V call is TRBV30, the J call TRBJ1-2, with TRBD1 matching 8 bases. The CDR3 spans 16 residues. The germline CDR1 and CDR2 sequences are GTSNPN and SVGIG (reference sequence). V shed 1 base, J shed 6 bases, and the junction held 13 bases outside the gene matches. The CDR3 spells CAWSAPISTGVHGYTF. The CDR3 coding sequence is TGTGCCTGGAGTGCCCCCATCTCGACAGGGGTTCATGGCTACACCTTC.

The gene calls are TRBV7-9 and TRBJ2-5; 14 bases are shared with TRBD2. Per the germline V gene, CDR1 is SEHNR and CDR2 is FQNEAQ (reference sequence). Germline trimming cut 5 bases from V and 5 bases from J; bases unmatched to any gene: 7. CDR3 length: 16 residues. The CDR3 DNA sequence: TGTGCCAGCAGCCCCCGACTAGCGGGAGGGAGGGAGACCCAGTACTTC. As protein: CASSPRLAGGRETQYF.

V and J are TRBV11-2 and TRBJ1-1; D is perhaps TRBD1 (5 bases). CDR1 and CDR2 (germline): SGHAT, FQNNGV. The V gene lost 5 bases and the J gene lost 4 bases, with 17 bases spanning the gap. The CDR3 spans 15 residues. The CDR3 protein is CASSPGWPQGTEAFF. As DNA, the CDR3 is TGTGCCAGCAGCCCCGGCTGGCCCCAGGGCACTGAAGCTTTCTTT.

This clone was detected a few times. In nucleotides, the CDR3 is TGTGCCAGCAGCTTCGTAGCGGGAGGTATCGATACGCAGTATTTT. This encodes CASSFVAGGIDTQYF. This chain links TRBV7-6 with TRBJ2-3; TRBD2 agrees at 10 bases. The CDR3 runs 15 residues. Unmatched junction bases numbered 6, after V lost 3 bases and J lost 6 bases. CDR1 and CDR2 from the germline V gene are SGHVS and FNYEAQ.

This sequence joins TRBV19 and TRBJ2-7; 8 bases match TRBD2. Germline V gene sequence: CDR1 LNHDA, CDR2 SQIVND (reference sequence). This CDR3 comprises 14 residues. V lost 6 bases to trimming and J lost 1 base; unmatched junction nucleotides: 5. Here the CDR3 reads CASRPSGGSYEQYF. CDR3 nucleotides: TGTGCCAGTAGGCCAAGCGGGGGATCCTACGAGCAGTACTTC. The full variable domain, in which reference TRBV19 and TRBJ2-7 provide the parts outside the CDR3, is DGGITQSPKYLFRKEGQNVTLSCEQNLNHDAMYWYRQDPGQGLRLIYYSQIVNDFQKGDIAEGYSVSREKKESFPLTVTSAQKNPTAFYLCASRPSGGSYEQYFGPGTRLTVT.

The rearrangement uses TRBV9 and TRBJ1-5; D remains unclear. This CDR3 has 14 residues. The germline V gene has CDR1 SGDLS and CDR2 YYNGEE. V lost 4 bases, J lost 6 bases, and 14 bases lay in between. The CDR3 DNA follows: TGTGCCAGCAGCCCCCCGGGGATTTTTCAGCCCCAGCATTTT. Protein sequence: CASSPPGIFQPQHF.

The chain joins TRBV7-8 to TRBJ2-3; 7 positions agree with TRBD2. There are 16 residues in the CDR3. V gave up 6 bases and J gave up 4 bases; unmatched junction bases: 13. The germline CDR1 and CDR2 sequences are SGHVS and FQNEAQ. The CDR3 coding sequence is TGTGCCAGCAGATTGGGGGGGAGCCAGAGGTCAGATACGCAGTATTTT. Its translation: CASRLGGSQRSDTQYF. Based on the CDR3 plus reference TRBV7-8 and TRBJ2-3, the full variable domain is GAGVSQSPRYKVAKRGQDVALRCDPISGHVSLFWYQQALGQGPEFLTYFQNEAQLDKSGLPSDRFFAERPEGSVSTLKIQRTQQEDSAVYLCASRLGGSQRSDTQYFGPGTRLTVL.

The CDR3 sequence: CAWSVRVTQYF. Here the CDR3 DNA reads TGTGCCTGGAGTGTACGGGTAACCCAGTACTTC. The chain couples TRBV30 to TRBJ2-5, with D unclear. In germline, CDR1 is GTSNPN, CDR2 SVGIG (reference sequence). This CDR3 contains 11 residues. V lost 0 bases and J lost 8, with 7 bases in between.

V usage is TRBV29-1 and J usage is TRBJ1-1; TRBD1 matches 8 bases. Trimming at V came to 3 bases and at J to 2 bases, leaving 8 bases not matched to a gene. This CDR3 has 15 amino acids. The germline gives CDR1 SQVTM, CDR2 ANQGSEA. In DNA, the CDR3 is TGCAGCGTTGAGTATGCGGACAGGGCCAACACTGAAGCTTTCTTT. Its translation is CSVEYADRANTEAFF.

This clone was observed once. The CDR3 protein is CASSSRQGTDTQYF. The CDR3 DNA reads as TGTGCCAGCAGTTCAAGACAGGGGACAGATACGCAGTATTTT. This chain joins TRBV6-6 and TRBJ2-3; 8 bases agree with TRBD1. CDR1 is MNHNY, CDR2 SVGAGI, per germline (reference sequence). V was clipped by 4 bases and J by 3 bases; unmatched bases: 3. CDR3 length equals 14 residues.

In DNA form, the CDR3 reads TGTGCCAGCAGTGAAGAGGTCGGGAGGATAGGCAATGAGCAGTTCTTC. Encoded protein: CASSEEVGRIGNEQFF. This sequence joins TRBV2 and TRBJ2-1, with 7 bases aligning to TRBD2. The J segment lost 6 bases and the V segment lost 1 base, leaving 9 bases of the junction unmatched. Germline loops: CDR1 SNHLY, CDR2 FYNNEI. This CDR3 has 16 residues.

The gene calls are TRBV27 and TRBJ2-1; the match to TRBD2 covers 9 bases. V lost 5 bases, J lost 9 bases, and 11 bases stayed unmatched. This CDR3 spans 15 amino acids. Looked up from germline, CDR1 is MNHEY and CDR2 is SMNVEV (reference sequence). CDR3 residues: CASSRLAETFGEQFF. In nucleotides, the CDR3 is TGTGCCAGCAGTCGACTAGCGGAGACTTTCGGTGAGCAGTTCTTC.

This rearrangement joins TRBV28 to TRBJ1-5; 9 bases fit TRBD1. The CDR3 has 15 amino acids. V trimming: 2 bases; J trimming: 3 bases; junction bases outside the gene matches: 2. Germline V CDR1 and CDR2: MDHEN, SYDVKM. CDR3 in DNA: TGTGCCAGCAGTTTAGGGGACAGGGTCAATCAGCCCCAGCATTTT. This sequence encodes CASSLGDRVNQPQHF.

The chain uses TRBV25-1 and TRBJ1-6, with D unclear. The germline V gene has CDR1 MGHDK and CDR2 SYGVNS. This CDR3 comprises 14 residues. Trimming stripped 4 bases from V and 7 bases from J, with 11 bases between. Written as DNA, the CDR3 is TGTGCCAGCAGTGTGAAGAGCGCGAATTCACCCCTCCACTTT. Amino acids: CASSVKSANSPLHF.

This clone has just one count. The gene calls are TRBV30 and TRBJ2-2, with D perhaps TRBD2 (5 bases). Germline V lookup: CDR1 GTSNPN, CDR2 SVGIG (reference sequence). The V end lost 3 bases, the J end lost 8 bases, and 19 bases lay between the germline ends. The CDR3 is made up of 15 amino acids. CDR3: CAWSIGDRFMGELFF. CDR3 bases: TGTGCCTGGAGCATCGGGGATAGGTTTATGGGGGAGCTGTTTTTT.

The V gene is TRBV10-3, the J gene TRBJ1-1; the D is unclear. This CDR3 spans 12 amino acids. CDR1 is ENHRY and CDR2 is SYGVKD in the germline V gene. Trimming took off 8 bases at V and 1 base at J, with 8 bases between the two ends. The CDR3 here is CAIAEGNTEAFF. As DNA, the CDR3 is TGTGCCATCGCGGAGGGGAACACTGAAGCTTTCTTT.

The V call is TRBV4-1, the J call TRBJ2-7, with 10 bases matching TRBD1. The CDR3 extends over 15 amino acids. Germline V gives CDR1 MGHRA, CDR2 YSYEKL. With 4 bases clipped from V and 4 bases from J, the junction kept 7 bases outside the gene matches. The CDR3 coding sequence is TGCGCCAGCAGCCGAGGACAGGGGGGGTATTACGAGCAGTACTTC. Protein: CASSRGQGGYYEQYF.